Listed below are T cell receptor beta chains from one sample, sequenced in a study of spatial heterogeneity in lung cancer. TCRdb called the 5' RACE reads again in MiXCR, with one record for every CDR3 protein. In the table there are 4,200 or so distinct CDR3 sequences, 8.5% of which are singletons. This sample comprised lung tumor tissue, obtained at surgery. The receptors stem from a male donor with early-stage non-small cell lung cancer. The CDR3 runs from the conserved cysteine through the conserved F or W. The order of the fields is J gene, clone size, D gene, V gene, CDR3 DNA, CDR3 protein. The D gene is left open where the match is weak. Rows give clone size only sometimes, using once, few, many, or a class for an expanded clone.

J gene: TRBJ2-5
clone size: medium-sized
D gene: -
V gene: TRBV5-6
CDR3 DNA: TGTGCCAGCACTGGTGAAAAAGGTCAAGAGACCCAGTACTTC
CDR3 protein: CASTGEKGQETQYF

J gene: TRBJ1-3
clone size: -
D gene: -
V gene: TRBV5-1
CDR3 DNA: TGCGCCAGCAGCGCGGACATCTCTGGAAACACCATATATTTT
CDR3 protein: CASSADISGNTIYF

J gene: TRBJ2-2
clone size: medium-sized
D gene: TRBD1
V gene: TRBV2
CDR3 DNA: TGTGCCAGCCTCCCCTGGGACAGAGATACCGGGGAGCTGTTTTTT
CDR3 protein: CASLPWDRDTGELFF

J gene: TRBJ1-4
clone size: -
D gene: TRBD1
V gene: TRBV5-6
CDR3 DNA: TGTGCCAGCAGCTTCGCAGGGGGAACCTCAACTAATGAAAAACTGTTTTTT
CDR3 protein: CASSFAGGTSTNEKLFF

J gene: TRBJ2-3
clone size: -
D gene: TRBD2
V gene: TRBV5-1
CDR3 DNA: TGCGACAGCAGCTCTAGCGGAACTAGCACAGATACGCAGTATTTT
CDR3 protein: CDSSSSGTSTDTQYF

J gene: TRBJ1-2
clone size: many
D gene: TRBD1
V gene: TRBV28
CDR3 DNA: TGTGCCAGCAGTTCCTTAGGACAGGGTGGCTACACCTTC
CDR3 protein: CASSSLGQGGYTF

J gene: TRBJ1-3
clone size: medium-sized
D gene: -
V gene: TRBV7-8
CDR3 DNA: TGTGCCAGCAGCTTATCTCTCTCTGGAAACACCATATATTTT
CDR3 protein: CASSLSLSGNTIYF

J gene: TRBJ2-1
clone size: medium-sized
D gene: -
V gene: TRBV2
CDR3 DNA: TGTGCCATCCTCAAGGCGGACAGAAACAATGAGCAGTTCTTC
CDR3 protein: CAILKADRNNEQFF

J gene: TRBJ1-5
clone size: medium-sized
D gene: TRBD1
V gene: TRBV20-1
CDR3 DNA: TGCAGTGCCGGCGGGACAGGGGCAAGGGGAGGCAATCAGCCCCAGCATTTT
CDR3 protein: CSAGGTGARGGNQPQHF

J gene: TRBJ2-3
clone size: many
D gene: -
V gene: TRBV29-1
CDR3 DNA: TGCAGCGTTAATTGGCGAGATCGCACAGATACGCAGTATTTT
CDR3 protein: CSVNWRDRTDTQYF

J gene: TRBJ2-5
clone size: -
D gene: TRBD1
V gene: TRBV7-7
CDR3 DNA: TGTGCTAGCAGCGCGACAGGGCTACGGGAGACCCAGTACTTC
CDR3 protein: CASSATGLRETQYF

J gene: TRBJ1-1
clone size: medium-sized
D gene: -
V gene: TRBV27
CDR3 DNA: TGTGCCAGCAGTTCCATACCCGGGACCCGGGGAAAAACTGAAGCTTTCTTT
CDR3 protein: CASSSIPGTRGKTEAFF

J gene: TRBJ2-7
clone size: many
D gene: TRBD1
V gene: TRBV6-6
CDR3 DNA: TGTGCCAGCAGTGGGGACAGGGTATCCGAGCAGTACTTC
CDR3 protein: CASSGDRVSEQYF

J gene: TRBJ2-1
clone size: -
D gene: -
V gene: TRBV29-1
CDR3 DNA: TGCAGCGTTGTGTATACCTACAATGAGCAGTTCTTC
CDR3 protein: CSVVYTYNEQFF

J gene: TRBJ2-7
clone size: many
D gene: -
V gene: TRBV20-1
CDR3 DNA: TGCAGTGCTAGAGATAATCCGGGCGAGCAGTACTTC
CDR3 protein: CSARDNPGEQYF

J gene: TRBJ2-4
clone size: large
D gene: TRBD2
V gene: TRBV15
CDR3 DNA: TGTGCCACCAGCAGTTCAGTAGCGGGAAGAGCGGAAAACATTCAGTACTTC
CDR3 protein: CATSSSVAGRAENIQYF

J gene: TRBJ2-3
clone size: medium-sized
D gene: -
V gene: TRBV9
CDR3 DNA: TGTGCCAGCAGCGTAGAACTAACCACAGATACGCAGTATTTT
CDR3 protein: CASSVELTTDTQYF

J gene: TRBJ1-4
clone size: medium-sized
D gene: -
V gene: TRBV29-1
CDR3 DNA: TGCAGCGTTCGAGGGAGAACTAATGAAAAACTGTTTTTT
CDR3 protein: CSVRGRTNEKLFF

J gene: TRBJ2-1
clone size: medium-sized
D gene: TRBD2
V gene: TRBV28
CDR3 DNA: TGTGCCAGCAGTTTAAGCGGGAGGGCCGCCTACAATGAGCAGTTCTTC
CDR3 protein: CASSLSGRAAYNEQFF

J gene: TRBJ2-1
clone size: medium-sized
D gene: TRBD1
V gene: TRBV20-1
CDR3 DNA: TGCAGTGCTAGGGGGACAGGGAAATCCTACAATGAGCAGTTCTTC
CDR3 protein: CSARGTGKSYNEQFF

J gene: TRBJ2-5
clone size: many
D gene: -
V gene: TRBV6-2/TRBV6-3
CDR3 DNA: TGTGCCAGCAGTTACTCGAAACAGACCCAGTACTTC
CDR3 protein: CASSYSKQTQYF

J gene: TRBJ1-2
clone size: medium-sized
D gene: -
V gene: TRBV5-1
CDR3 DNA: TGCGCCAGCGCTCCGGGGGACATCTCTCCCCGTGGCTACACCTTC
CDR3 protein: CASAPGDISPRGYTF

J gene: TRBJ2-3
clone size: medium-sized
D gene: TRBD2
V gene: TRBV5-1
CDR3 DNA: TGCGCCAGCAGCTTGGCGGCTAGCGGGGGGAGCACAGATACGCAGTATTTT
CDR3 protein: CASSLAASGGSTDTQYF

J gene: TRBJ2-7
clone size: -
D gene: TRBD2
V gene: TRBV29-1
CDR3 DNA: TGCAGCGTTGAGGGGGGGACCTACGAGCAGTACTTC
CDR3 protein: CSVEGGTYEQYF

J gene: TRBJ2-4
clone size: medium-sized
D gene: -
V gene: TRBV12-3/TRBV12-4
CDR3 DNA: TGTGCCAGCAGTTTAGGACACTCCAGGGACATTCAGTACTTC
CDR3 protein: CASSLGHSRDIQYF

J gene: TRBJ2-1
clone size: -
D gene: -
V gene: TRBV5-1
CDR3 DNA: TGCGCCAGCAGAGGTGACCAAGCCTACAATGAGCAGTTCTTC
CDR3 protein: CASRGDQAYNEQFF

J gene: TRBJ2-1
clone size: medium-sized
D gene: -
V gene: TRBV11-3
CDR3 DNA: TGTGCCAGCAGCTCGGGAACCGGGGGTGAGCAGTTCTTC
CDR3 protein: CASSSGTGGEQFF

J gene: TRBJ2-3
clone size: few
D gene: TRBD2
V gene: TRBV5-4
CDR3 DNA: TGTGCCAGCAGCTCAATACTAGCGGGAAGCACAGATACGCAGTATTTT
CDR3 protein: CASSSILAGSTDTQYF

J gene: TRBJ1-5
clone size: medium-sized
D gene: TRBD1
V gene: TRBV7-9
CDR3 DNA: TGTGCCAGCAGCTTATACGGGACAGGGGGCCGGGTCAATCAGCCCCAGCATTTT
CDR3 protein: CASSLYGTGGRVNQPQHF

J gene: TRBJ1-5
clone size: many
D gene: -
V gene: TRBV6-2/TRBV6-3
CDR3 DNA: TGTGCCAGCAGTGTAAGACAGACGAGTAGCAATCAGCCCCAGCATTTT
CDR3 protein: CASSVRQTSSNQPQHF

J gene: TRBJ1-2
clone size: medium-sized
D gene: TRBD1
V gene: TRBV7-8
CDR3 DNA: TGTGCCAGCAGCTTCCCAGGACAGGGGGCTGGCTACACCTTC
CDR3 protein: CASSFPGQGAGYTF

J gene: TRBJ1-1
clone size: -
D gene: -
V gene: TRBV29-1
CDR3 DNA: TGCAGCGCCGCCCAGGGTACTGAAGCTTTCTTT
CDR3 protein: CSAAQGTEAFF

J gene: TRBJ2-2
clone size: many
D gene: -
V gene: TRBV12-3/TRBV12-4
CDR3 DNA: TGTGCCAGCAGTATGCAGTGGGGGGAGGACACCGGGGAGCTGTTTTTT
CDR3 protein: CASSMQWGEDTGELFF

J gene: TRBJ1-6
clone size: few
D gene: -
V gene: TRBV2
CDR3 DNA: TGTGCCAGCAGTTACAAGAGCTCCTATAATTCACCCCTCCACTTT
CDR3 protein: CASSYKSSYNSPLHF

J gene: TRBJ2-5
clone size: medium-sized
D gene: TRBD2
V gene: TRBV12-5
CDR3 DNA: TGTGCTAGTGGTTTGGGACTAGCGGGGGGGAGTGAGACCCAGTACTTC
CDR3 protein: CASGLGLAGGSETQYF

J gene: TRBJ2-1
clone size: medium-sized
D gene: TRBD2
V gene: TRBV13
CDR3 DNA: TGTGCCAGCGGACTGAGCGGGATGGCCTACAATGAGCAGTTCTTC
CDR3 protein: CASGLSGMAYNEQFF

J gene: TRBJ2-7
clone size: few
D gene: -
V gene: TRBV6-5
CDR3 DNA: TGTGCCAGCAGTTACAGGCCCCCAGGGGCCTACTACGAGCAGTACTTC
CDR3 protein: CASSYRPPGAYYEQYF

J gene: TRBJ2-1
clone size: medium-sized
D gene: TRBD2
V gene: TRBV4-3
CDR3 DNA: TGCGCCAGCAGCCAAGAGAGACTAGCGGGGAGCTCCTACAATGAGCAGTTCTTC
CDR3 protein: CASSQERLAGSSYNEQFF

J gene: TRBJ2-3
clone size: medium-sized
D gene: TRBD2
V gene: TRBV7-3
CDR3 DNA: TGTGCCAGCAGCTCTGGGGGGGGACCAGATACGCAGTATTTT
CDR3 protein: CASSSGGGPDTQYF

J gene: TRBJ2-2
clone size: medium-sized
D gene: TRBD1
V gene: TRBV13
CDR3 DNA: TGTGCCAGCAGCCTAAGGACAGGGAACACCGGGGAGCTGTTTTTT
CDR3 protein: CASSLRTGNTGELFF

J gene: TRBJ2-1
clone size: large
D gene: TRBD2
V gene: TRBV24-1
CDR3 DNA: TGTGCCACCAGTGATTTCGGGACTAGCGTCCGTAGGCAGTTCTTC
CDR3 protein: CATSDFGTSVRRQFF

J gene: TRBJ1-3
clone size: many
D gene: -
V gene: TRBV28
CDR3 DNA: TGTGCCAGCAGTTTAATAGCCAGCTCTGGAAACACCATATATTTT
CDR3 protein: CASSLIASSGNTIYF

J gene: TRBJ2-1
clone size: few
D gene: TRBD2
V gene: TRBV7-3
CDR3 DNA: TGTGCCAGCAGCTCCCGACTAGCGACGAACTCCTACAATGAGCAGTTCTTC
CDR3 protein: CASSSRLATNSYNEQFF

J gene: TRBJ2-3
clone size: medium-sized
D gene: -
V gene: TRBV7-8
CDR3 DNA: TGTGCCAGCAGCTTAGACTCCGGGGGATTAGCAGATACGCAGTATTTT
CDR3 protein: CASSLDSGGLADTQYF

J gene: TRBJ1-6
clone size: medium-sized
D gene: -
V gene: TRBV7-9
CDR3 DNA: TGTGCCAGCAGCTCGAATTCACCCCTCCACTTT
CDR3 protein: CASSSNSPLHF

J gene: TRBJ1-2
clone size: medium-sized
D gene: -
V gene: TRBV14
CDR3 DNA: TGTGCCAGCAGCCCTCTAACGATCTATGGCTACACCTTC
CDR3 protein: CASSPLTIYGYTF

J gene: TRBJ1-1
clone size: medium-sized
D gene: -
V gene: TRBV6-1
CDR3 DNA: TGTGCCAGCAGTGTTCGAGCGAACACTGAAGCTTTCTTT
CDR3 protein: CASSVRANTEAFF

J gene: TRBJ2-4
clone size: medium-sized
D gene: TRBD1
V gene: TRBV5-4
CDR3 DNA: TGTGCCAGCAGCGTCTCCGGGACAGGGGGCGCCTTAGCCAAAAACATTCAGTACTTC
CDR3 protein: CASSVSGTGGALAKNIQYF

J gene: TRBJ2-2
clone size: medium-sized
D gene: -
V gene: TRBV7-3
CDR3 DNA: TGTGCCAGCAGCTTACAGGGGACCACCGGGGAGCTGTTTTTT
CDR3 protein: CASSLQGTTGELFF

J gene: TRBJ1-2
clone size: -
D gene: TRBD1
V gene: TRBV28
CDR3 DNA: TGTGCCAGCAGTTTGGGGACAGGGATTTACTATGGCTACACCTTC
CDR3 protein: CASSLGTGIYYGYTF

J gene: TRBJ1-6
clone size: -
D gene: -
V gene: TRBV9
CDR3 DNA: TGTGCCAGCAGCGTAGCTGAGTATAATTCACCCCTCCACTTT
CDR3 protein: CASSVAEYNSPLHF